These 3 T cell receptor beta chains originate from one sample sequenced in a study of identical twins. Each CDR3 protein gets one entry after TCRdb re-called the 5' RACE reads with MiXCR. The sample carries under 350,000 distinct CDR3 sequences, around 9.7% recorded once. The data also belong to a second study, concerning yellow fever vaccine responses in identical twins.

The sample taken for sequencing was CD8+ T cells sorted from blood. Receptor source: a woman between 18 and 29 years old in good health.

In its sample, this clonotype was seen a few times. The chain has TRBV30 and TRBJ2-1; D unresolved. The CDR3 is 12 residues long. Germline-derived CDR1 and CDR2 are GTSNPN and SVGIG (reference sequence). Trimming pared 0 bases from V and 7 bases from J, leaving 7 bases between. CDR3 nucleotide sequence: TGTGCCTGGAGTGTATATGGAAATGAGCAGTTCTTC. It encodes CAWSVYGNEQFF.

This clonotype has more than one count but fewer than ten. The V and J genes are TRBV25-1 and TRBJ2-5; TRBD2 matches at 10 bases. Germline CDR1 reads MGHDK; CDR2 reads SYGVNS. The ends lost 9 bases at V and 2 bases at J; junction bases unmatched: 6. This CDR3 is 14 amino acids long. CDR3 DNA sequence: TGTGCCAGAGGGACTAGCGAACTACAAGAGACCCAGTACTTC. It codes for CARGTSELQETQYF.

Concerning this clonotype: This could be a read error, since a much larger clone is one nucleotide away. The chain combines TRBV29-1 with TRBJ2-2; D may be TRBD2 (5 bases). The germline V gene has CDR1 SQVTM and CDR2 ANQGSEA. The CDR3 runs 12 residues. The CDR3 nucleotides read TGCAGCGCTAACATAGAGACCGGGGAGCTGATTTTT. This gives the protein CSANIETGELIF.